Following are 28 T cell receptor beta chains from one sample sequenced in a study of blood T cell repertoires in COVID-19. TCRdb's copy holds only in-frame clones and misses some; the assay was immunoSEQ multiplex PCR. The sample holds approximately 40,000 clones, roughly 87% seen once. Sequencing was done on a sample of peripheral blood. These receptors were collected from a woman of 80 years or more in a cohort sampled during active or convalescent COVID-19.

CDR3 sequence (DNA): TGTGCCAGCTCGCCGGCGGGGGGGCCTGATACGCAGTATTTT. Its protein product is CASSPAGGPDTQYF. The chain couples TRBV18 to TRBJ2-3; 9 bases are a match to TRBD2. Per the germline V gene, CDR1 is KGHSH and CDR2 is LQKENI. The CDR3 has 14 residues. Germline trimming cut 6 bases from V and 6 bases from J; bases unmatched to any gene: 7. Drawing the rest from reference TRBV18 and TRBJ2-3, the complete variable domain is NAGVMQNPRHLVRRRGQEARLRCSPMKGHSHVYWYRQLPEEGLKFMVYLQKENIIDESGMPKERFSAEFPKEGPSILRIQQVVRGDSAAYFCASSPAGGPDTQYFGPGTRLTVL.

V usage is TRBV5-4 and J usage is TRBJ2-3, with 7 positions matching TRBD2. V shed 6 bases and J 6 bases; nucleotides not matched to a gene: 10. Germline V gives CDR1 SGHNT, CDR2 YYREEE (reference sequence). The CDR3 extends over 14 amino acids. This chain's CDR3 is CASTSGGTADTQYF. Written as DNA, the CDR3 is TGTGCCAGCACTTCCGGGGGGACCGCGGATACGCAGTATTTT.

This chain connects TRBV3-1 (or the pseudogene TRBV3-2) to TRBJ2-1; TRBD2 matches at 15 bases. After removal of 4 bases from V and 2 bases from J, the junction contained 9 bases not matched to a gene. CDR1 is LGHDT, CDR2 YNNKEL, per germline (reference sequence). This CDR3 spans 19 amino acids. The CDR3 DNA is TGTGCCAGCAGCCTTTGGACTAGCGGGAGGGTGTCGGCCTACAATGAGCAGTTCTTC. It codes for CASSLWTSGRVSAYNEQFF.

The chain couples TRBV28 to TRBJ1-2, with 8 bases lining up with TRBD1. The trim removed 6 bases at V and 8 bases at J, leaving 5 bases unmatched. This CDR3 is 12 amino acids long. Germline CDR1 reads MDHEN; CDR2 reads SYDVKM. Here the CDR3 reads CASRLQGEGYTF. CDR3 nucleotide sequence: TGTGCCAGCAGGCTACAGGGGGAGGGCTACACCTTC.

The chain carries TRBV7-8 and TRBJ2-7; tentative D call: TRBD1 (5 bases). Germline lookup yields CDR1 SGHVS and CDR2 FQNEAQ. The CDR3 is 15 residues long. Trimming cost V 5 bases and J 4 bases, with 18 bases left between them. CDR3 DNA: TGTGCCAGCAGCCGTTACCCAACAGGAGATTACGAGCAGTACTTC. This translates into CASSRYPTGDYEQYF.

This clone was seen just once. The chain employs TRBV7-8 and TRBJ2-5; D is undetermined. CDR1 is SGHVS and CDR2 is FQNEAQ in the germline V gene. The CDR3 totals 15 residues. Trimming cost V 2 bases and J 1 base, with 11 bases left between them. The CDR3 protein is CASSLSATLQETQYF. The CDR3 DNA reads as TGTGCCAGCAGCTTATCTGCGACACTCCAAGAGACCCAGTACTTC.

The chain uses TRBV29-1 and TRBJ1-2; maybe TRBD1 (5 bases). This CDR3 has 12 residues. V lost 5 bases to trimming and J lost 8 bases, with 15 bases between them. Germline V gives CDR1 SQVTM, CDR2 ANQGSEA. The CDR3 bases are TGCAGCGTTATAGACAGCGTTTGGGGCTACACCTTC. It yields the protein CSVIDSVWGYTF. Using reference TRBV29-1 and TRBJ1-2 for the parts outside the CDR3, the full variable domain is SAVISQKPSRDICQRGTSLTIQCQVDSQVTMMFWYRQQPGQSLTLIATANQGSEATYESGFVIDKFPISRPNLTFSTLTVSNMSPEDSSIYLCSVIDSVWGYTFGSGTRLTVV.

The rearrangement uses TRBV6-5 and TRBJ1-5; D not resolved. This CDR3 region has 13 residues. Germline V gives CDR1 MNHEY, CDR2 SVGAGI. V was trimmed by 2 bases and J by 5 bases, leaving 7 bases between them. The CDR3 DNA is TGTGCCAGCAGTTACGGTAGTGATCAGCCCCAGCATTTT. As protein: CASSYGSDQPQHF.

The CDR3 coding sequence is TGTGCCAGCAGCCAAGTTAGCGGGGGGTACACAGATACGCAGTATTTT. Protein: CASSQVSGGYTDTQYF. The chain joins TRBV14 to TRBJ2-3; 10 positions match TRBD2. Germline V gene sequence: CDR1 SGHDN, CDR2 FVKESK. V was pared by 1 base and J by 2 bases, with 3 bases of the junction left unmatched. The length of the CDR3 is 16 residues.

This clone was seen a single time. The chain uses TRBV10-3 and TRBJ2-1; 13 nucleotides line up with TRBD2. Per the germline V gene, CDR1 is ENHRY and CDR2 is SYGVKD. V lost 4 bases to trimming and J lost 1 base; unmatched junction nucleotides: 1. CDR3 length: 16 residues. This CDR3 reads CAISGTSGSSYNEQFF. DNA for the CDR3: TGTGCCATCAGTGGGACTAGCGGGAGTTCCTACAATGAGCAGTTCTTC.

The chain has TRBV19 and TRBJ1-2; 9 nucleotides agree with TRBD1. Trimming took 5 bases from V and 2 from J; bases not matched to a gene: 3. The CDR3 covers 14 residues. CDR1 is LNHDA, CDR2 SQIVND, per germline (reference sequence). The CDR3 loop reads CASSPGTGNYGYTF. The CDR3 coding sequence is TGTGCCAGTAGTCCCGGGACAGGGAACTATGGCTACACCTTC.

The chain uses TRBV6-5 and TRBJ2-2; TRBD1 aligns across 9 bases. V shed 6 bases, J shed 6 bases, and the junction held 2 bases outside the gene matches. CDR1 MNHEY and CDR2 SVGAGI come from the germline V gene. The CDR3 sequence is 13 residues long. The CDR3 bases are TGTGCCAGCAGCCGGACAGGGGCCGGGGAGCTGTTTTTT. This gives the protein CASSRTGAGELFF.

The chain combines TRBV7-9 with TRBJ2-3; TRBD2 matches at 13 bases. The V and J ends lost 6 bases and 0 bases, in that order; junction bases with no gene match: 0. Germline assignment: CDR1 SEHNR and CDR2 FQNEAQ (reference sequence). The CDR3 covers 15 residues. The CDR3 reads CASRGLAGSTDTQYF. The CDR3 coding sequence is TGTGCCAGCAGGGGACTAGCGGGAAGCACAGATACGCAGTATTTT.

This clone was seen just once. V gene TRBV11-3 combines with J gene TRBJ1-1, with D perhaps matching TRBD1 (6 bases). Germline CDR1 reads SGHNT; CDR2 reads YENEEA. V shed 1 base and J shed 5 bases, with 11 bases lying between them. There are 14 residues in the CDR3. The CDR3 loop is CASSLAVTGTEAFF. The CDR3 DNA sequence: TGTGCCAGCAGCTTAGCGGTAACAGGGACTGAAGCTTTCTTT.

The chain is built from TRBV12-5 and TRBJ2-1; 7 nucleotides align to TRBD2. The CDR3 spans 13 residues. Germline V gene lookup returns CDR1 LGHNT and CDR2 FRNRAP. CDR3 coding DNA: TGTGTCCCGCGGCGGGGGTGGTACAATGAGCAGTTCTTC. This codes for CVPRRGWYNEQFF.

V gene TRBV18 combines with J gene TRBJ1-4; no clear D gene. CDR1 and CDR2 from the germline V gene are KGHSH and LQKENI. CDR3 length: 13 amino acids. V lost 3 bases to trimming and J lost 10 bases, with 12 bases between them. DNA of the CDR3: TGTGCCAGCTCACCCGGAGAAGGTGGAAAACTGTTTTTT. This codes for CASSPGEGGKLFF.

The genes are TRBV12-3 or TRBV12-4 and TRBJ2-2, with D perhaps TRBD1 (5 bases). The CDR3 consists of 11 residues. The V gene lost 6 bases and the J gene lost 7 bases, with 6 bases spanning the gap. DNA of the CDR3: TGTGCCAGCAGCAGGGTCGGGGAGCTGTTTTTT. It codes for CASSRVGELFF.

The chain combines TRBV11-2 with TRBJ1-1, with a possible D match to TRBD1 (6 bases). V lost 1 base and J 0 bases, leaving 12 bases between the germline ends. The CDR3 has 16 amino acids. Per germline, CDR1 SGHAT and CDR2 FQNNGV. The CDR3 bases are TGTGCCAGCAGCTTAGGCTCGGACAGATTGAACACTGAAGCTTTCTTT. Its translation: CASSLGSDRLNTEAFF.

The V gene is TRBV6-2 or TRBV6-3, the J gene TRBJ2-5; 9 nucleotides align to TRBD2. The CDR3 runs to 17 residues. Germline V gene sequence: CDR1 MNHEY, CDR2 SVGEGT. With 0 bases clipped from V and 3 bases from J, the junction kept 8 bases outside the gene matches. Here the CDR3 reads CASSYSAGLAGKETQYF. The DNA for the CDR3 is TGTGCCAGCAGTTACTCGGCGGGACTAGCAGGGAAAGAGACCCAGTACTTC.

The V call is TRBV30, the J call TRBJ2-1; D is ambiguous. This CDR3 is 11 amino acids long. Germline-derived CDR1 and CDR2 are GTSNPN and SVGIG (reference sequence). V dropped 4 bases and J dropped 6 bases, with 7 bases sitting between them. The CDR3 is CAWTRGNEQFF. CDR3 bases: TGTGCCTGGACGCGAGGCAATGAGCAGTTCTTC.

The chain's CDR3 is CASSAQGAGGYTF. The CDR3 DNA follows: TGTGCCAGCAGCGCACAGGGGGCTGGTGGCTACACCTTC. The V gene is TRBV9, the J gene TRBJ1-2, with 9 bases that match TRBD1. Germline lookup yields CDR1 SGDLS and CDR2 YYNGEE. The CDR3 runs to 13 residues. V trimming: 3 bases; J trimming: 7 bases; junction bases outside the gene matches: 4.

The V and J genes are TRBV13 and TRBJ2-7; 9 bases match TRBD2. V was pared by 0 bases and J by 2 bases, with 2 bases of the junction left unmatched. The germline V gene has CDR1 PRHDT and CDR2 FYEKMQ (reference sequence). The CDR3 is made up of 15 amino acids. CDR3 loop: CASSLGLAGAYEQYF. Written as DNA, the CDR3 is TGTGCCAGCAGCTTAGGGTTAGCGGGAGCCTACGAGCAGTACTTC.

The genes are TRBV7-6 and TRBJ1-6; D is undetermined. The CDR3 extends over 15 amino acids. Germline V lookup: CDR1 SGHVS, CDR2 FNYEAQ. V gave up 1 base and J gave up 7 bases, with 11 bases separating them. The CDR3 loop is CASSLGVTENSPLHF. CDR3 in DNA: TGTGCCAGCAGCTTAGGTGTTACTGAGAATTCACCCCTCCACTTT. Using reference TRBV7-6 and TRBJ1-6 for the parts outside the CDR3, the full variable domain is GAGVSQSPRYKVTKRGQDVALRCDPISGHVSLYWYRQALGQGPEFLTYFNYEAQQDKSGLPNDRFSAERPEGSISTLTIQRTEQRDSAMYRCASSLGVTENSPLHFGNGTRLTVT.

The gene calls are TRBV27 and TRBJ2-1, with TRBD2 matching 13 bases. In germline, CDR1 is MNHEY, CDR2 SMNVEV (reference sequence). V trimming: 5 bases; J trimming: 0 bases; junction bases outside the gene matches: 4. The CDR3 loop spans 17 amino acids. The chain's CDR3 is CASSPRTSGSSYNEQFF. The CDR3 DNA follows: TGTGCCAGCAGTCCACGGACTAGCGGGAGCTCCTACAATGAGCAGTTCTTC.

The chain is built from TRBV11-2 and TRBJ2-1, with 9 nucleotides matching TRBD2. Trimming cost V 1 base and J 8 bases; bases outside gene matches: 9. CDR1 and CDR2 from the germline V gene are SGHAT and FQNNGV. The CDR3 is 16 residues long. The CDR3, as DNA: TGTGCCAGCAGCTTAGTGGCGGGAGGGCCCAACCATGAGCAGTTCTTC. Translated, it gives CASSLVAGGPNHEQFF.

This clone was seen a few times. The rearrangement joins TRBV27 to TRBJ1-2, with 8 bases matching TRBD1. Germline V gene lookup returns CDR1 MNHEY and CDR2 SMNVEV (reference sequence). This CDR3 has 17 residues. The trim removed 2 bases at V and 4 bases at J, leaving 12 bases unmatched. In nucleotides, the CDR3 is TGTGCCAGCAGTTTAAGGACAGGGACGGGTCTTGGCTATGGCTACACCTTC. Its protein product is CASSLRTGTGLGYGYTF.

In regard to this clone: Other DNA sequences of this sample code for an identical CDR3. The CDR3 region has the DNA TGTGCCAGCAGCCTGGGACTAGCGGGAGACTACGAGCAGTACTTC. It yields the protein CASSLGLAGDYEQYF. The gene calls are TRBV7-2 and TRBJ2-7; 14 positions agree with TRBD2. V lost 5 bases to trimming and J lost 3 bases; unmatched junction nucleotides: 3. The CDR3 has 15 amino acids. Per germline, CDR1 SGHTA and CDR2 FQGNSA.

In its sample, this clone was seen once. The chain combines TRBV3-1 (or the pseudogene TRBV3-2) with TRBJ2-7, with 12 bases that match TRBD2. V dropped 2 bases and J dropped 7; count of bases not matched to a gene: 9. This CDR3 has 16 amino acids. Germline-derived CDR1 and CDR2 are LGHDT and YNNKEL (reference sequence). CDR3 coding DNA: TGTGCCAGCAGCCAAATCTTTCGACTAGCGGGAGTGGAGCAGTACTTC. Its translation: CASSQIFRLAGVEQYF.